This record looks at one T cell receptor (beta chain) sequence and its context. Its cognate antigen is unknown. The assay was immunoSEQ multiplex PCR, and TCRdb's table has in-frame clones only and misses some. The sample consists of over 100,000 clones, about 92% of them appearing once. The CDR3 length is 15 residues. Germline loops: CDR1 MNHEY, CDR2 SVGAGI. V was pared by 5 bases and J by 6 bases, with 5 bases of the junction left unmatched. Exclusion applied to patients with autoimmune disease history or systemic immunosuppression. The sample is drawn from a study of OX40 agonist ivuxolimab in advanced cancers. Study observations and caveats: Antigens targeted by the expanded peripheral T cells were not determined.

This specimen was CD4+ or CD8+ T cells sorted from blood, taken in a trial of the OX40 agonist ivuxolimab. This clonotype originated in an adult with an advanced solid tumor such as melanoma, head and neck, liver or kidney cancer. The rearrangement uses TRBV6-5 and TRBJ2-7; 15 bases fit TRBD2. The CDR3 protein is CASSPGTSGRSEQYF. Here the CDR3 DNA reads TGTGCCAGCAGTCCGGGGACTAGCGGGAGGAGCGAGCAGTACTTC.